The T cell receptor (beta chain) described here comes from a study of CD8+ T cells in alopecia areata. The germline gives CDR1 SNHLY, CDR2 FYNNEI. V was pared by 10 bases and J by 0 bases, with 15 bases between. CDR3 length: 14 residues. It was cDNA, reverse transcribed from extracted RNA, that served as the sequencing template. Profiled with immunoSEQ multiplex PCR; TCRdb holds only in-frame clones, not every one. Of some 170,000 clones listed, approximately 56% are singletons. The receptor comes from a human donor with alopecia areata. Sample: CD4+ T cells sorted from blood, taken at week 0. This sequence joins TRBV2 and TRBJ1-1, with D possibly matching TRBD1 (5 bases). Here the CDR3 DNA reads TGTGCCACCGCAGTACGGGGGTTGAACACTGAAGCTTTCTTT. Protein product: CATAVRGLNTEAFF.